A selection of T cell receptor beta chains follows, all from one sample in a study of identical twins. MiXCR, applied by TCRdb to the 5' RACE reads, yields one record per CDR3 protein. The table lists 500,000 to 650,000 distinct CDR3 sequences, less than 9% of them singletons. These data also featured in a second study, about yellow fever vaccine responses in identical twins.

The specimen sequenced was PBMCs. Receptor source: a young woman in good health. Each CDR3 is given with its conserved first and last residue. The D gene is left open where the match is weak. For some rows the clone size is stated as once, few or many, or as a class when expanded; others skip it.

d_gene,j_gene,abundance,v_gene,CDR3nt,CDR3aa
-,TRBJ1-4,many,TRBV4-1,TGCGCCAGCAGCCAGGGAGCAGGGAACACTAAGCTAATCGAAAAACTGTTTTTT,CASSQGAGNTKLIEKLFF
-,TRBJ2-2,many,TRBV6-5,TGTGCCAGCAGTTACTTCGGCAGAAACACCGGGGAGCTGTTTTTT,CASSYFGRNTGELFF
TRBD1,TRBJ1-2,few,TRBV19,TGTGCCAGTATCCTGGGACAGGGGAACTATGGCTACACCTTC,CASILGQGNYGYTF
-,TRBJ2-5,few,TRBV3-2,TGTGCCAGCAGCTCAAGGGGACTAGTCCGAGAGACCCAGTACTTC,CASSSRGLVRETQYF
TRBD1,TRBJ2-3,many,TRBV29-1,TGCAGCGTTGAAGATGGGGAATCGGCAGGGGGAATGGCGGATACGCAGTATTTT,CSVEDGESAGGMADTQYF
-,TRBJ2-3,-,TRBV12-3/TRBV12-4,TGTGCCAGCACCCAAAGTTATGGGTTTTCAGATACGCAGTATTTT,CASTQSYGFSDTQYF
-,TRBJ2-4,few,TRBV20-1,TGCAGTGCTAGAACTACCCGGGACGGAAACATTCAGTACTTC,CSARTTRDGNIQYF
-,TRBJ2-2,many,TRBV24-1,TGTGCCACCAGTGATTGGACATTTACCGACACCGGGGAGCTGTTTTTT,CATSDWTFTDTGELFF
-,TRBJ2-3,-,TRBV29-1,TGCAGCGTCCAAGACCTCGGGTGGGATACGCAGTATTTT,CSVQDLGWDTQYF
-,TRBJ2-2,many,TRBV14,TGTGCCAGCAGCCAAGAGACCCCAGTGAACACCGGGGAGCTGTTTTTT,CASSQETPVNTGELFF
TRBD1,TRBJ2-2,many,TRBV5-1,TGCGCCAGCAGCCCCCGGACAGGGGACACCGGGGAGCTGTTTTTT,CASSPRTGDTGELFF
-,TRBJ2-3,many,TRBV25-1,TGTGCCAGCAGTACCCCCGGGAATACAGATACGCAGTATTTT,CASSTPGNTDTQYF
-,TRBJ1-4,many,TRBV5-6,TGTGCCAGCAGCTTTGGACAGCCCAATGAAAAACTGTTTTTT,CASSFGQPNEKLFF
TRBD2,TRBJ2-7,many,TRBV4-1,TGCGCCAGCAGCCAAGATTTCGCTAGCGGGAGGGCCCTCGAGCAGTACTTC,CASSQDFASGRALEQYF
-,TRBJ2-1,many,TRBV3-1,TGTGCCAGCAGCCAACCGAAAGGGGGTAGTAACAATGAGCAGTTCTTC,CASSQPKGGSNNEQFF
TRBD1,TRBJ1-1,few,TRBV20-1,TGCAGTGTTTACAGGGGTCACACTGAAGCTTTCTTT,CSVYRGHTEAFF
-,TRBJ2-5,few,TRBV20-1,TGCAGTGCTAGAGATCCTGACAGATCTCAAGAGACCCAGTACTTC,CSARDPDRSQETQYF
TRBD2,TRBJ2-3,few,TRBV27,TGTGCCAGCAGTTTCTTGCGGGAGTGGGGAGATACGCAGTATTTT,CASSFLREWGDTQYF
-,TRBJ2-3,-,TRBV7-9,TGTGCCAGCAGCTTTTCCCTCAGCACAGATACGCAGTATTTT,CASSFSLSTDTQYF
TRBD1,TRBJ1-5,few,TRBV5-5,TGTGCCAGCAGCCCCCAGACAGGGGGCCTTCAGCCCCAGCATTTT,CASSPQTGGLQPQHF
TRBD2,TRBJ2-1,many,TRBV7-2,TGTGCCAGCAGCTTATCTAGCGGGGGTTTCTACAATGAGCAGTTCTTC,CASSLSSGGFYNEQFF
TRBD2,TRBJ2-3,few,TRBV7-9,TGTGCCAGCAGCTTAGGAGGTAGCGGGCTTCCCACAGATACGCAGTATTTT,CASSLGGSGLPTDTQYF
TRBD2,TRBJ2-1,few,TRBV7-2,TGTGCCAGCAGCTTAGAGGGACTAGGAGTCTATGAGCAGTTCTTC,CASSLEGLGVYEQFF
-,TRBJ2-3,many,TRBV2,TGTGCCAGCAGTGAGGGCGGAGTAGACAGGTCAGATACGCAGTATTTT,CASSEGGVDRSDTQYF
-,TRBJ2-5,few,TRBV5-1,TGCGCCAGCAGCTCGTCCTTCTTTTTGACAGAGCAAGAGACCCAGTACTTC,CASSSSFFLTEQETQYF
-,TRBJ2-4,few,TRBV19,TGTGCCAGTAGGGCCGACAGGTCGCGGGGCATTCAGTACTTC,CASRADRSRGIQYF
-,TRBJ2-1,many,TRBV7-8,TGTGCCAGCAGCTTACCCAGATTACAGAATGAGCAGTTCTTC,CASSLPRLQNEQFF
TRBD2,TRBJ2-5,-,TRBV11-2,TGTGCCAGCAGCTTAACCAGAACTAGCGGAAGACAAGAGACCCAGTACTTC,CASSLTRTSGRQETQYF
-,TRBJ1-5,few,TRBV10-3,TGTGCCACCGAACCCCACCAGGGTTTAATCGGGCAGCCCCAGCATTTT,CATEPHQGLIGQPQHF
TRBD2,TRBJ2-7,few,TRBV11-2,TGTGCCAGCAGCTTACCTACTAGCGGGAGCTCCTACGAGCAGTACTTC,CASSLPTSGSSYEQYF
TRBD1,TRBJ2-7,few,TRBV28,TGTGCCAGCACCACACCGGGACAGCTTACCTACGAGCAGTACTTC,CASTTPGQLTYEQYF
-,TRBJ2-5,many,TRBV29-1,TGCAGCGTTGTATCGGGGGAGACCCAGTACTTC,CSVVSGETQYF
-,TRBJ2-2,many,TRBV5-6,TGTGCCAGCAGCTTGGCGGCTAGCTTGAACACCGGGGAGCTGTTTTTT,CASSLAASLNTGELFF
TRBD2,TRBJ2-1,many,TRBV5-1,TGCGCCAGCAGCCTTCAACCCGGGTCTAGCGGGAGCTATGAGCAGTTCTTC,CASSLQPGSSGSYEQFF
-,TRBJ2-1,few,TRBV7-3,TGTGCCAGCAGAGATGTGGGCACCAATGAGCAGTTCTTC,CASRDVGTNEQFF
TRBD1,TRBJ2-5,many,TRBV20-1,TGCAGTGCTAGAGTACCGGGACAGGGTATAAAAAAGACCCAGTACTTC,CSARVPGQGIKKTQYF
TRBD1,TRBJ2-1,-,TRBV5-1,TGCGCCACCGGGACAGGGCAAAATTTTCACAATGAGCAGTTCTTC,CATGTGQNFHNEQFF
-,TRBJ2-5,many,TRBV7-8,TGTGCCAGCAGCAGTCTGGGGACCACGATTAATTGGTACTTC,CASSSLGTTINWYF
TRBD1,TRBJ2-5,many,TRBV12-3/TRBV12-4,TGTGCCAGCAGTTTCCAGGGGGTGGGAGAGACCCAGTACTTC,CASSFQGVGETQYF
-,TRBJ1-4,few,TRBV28,TGTGCCATCCGGACAGCCTCAAATGAAAAACTGTTTTTT,CAIRTASNEKLFF
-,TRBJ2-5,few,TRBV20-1,TGCAGTGCTAGGGGTTCTAGGTACAACCAAGAGACCCAGTACTTC,CSARGSRYNQETQYF
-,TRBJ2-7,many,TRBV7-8,TGTGCCAGCAGCTTAGGGGACTCTTTCGCCTACGAGCAGTACTTC,CASSLGDSFAYEQYF
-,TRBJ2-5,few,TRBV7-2,TGTGCCAGCAGCTTAGGCTGGGGTAAAGCACTTGGGTCGGGGACCCAGTACTTC,CASSLGWGKALGSGTQYF
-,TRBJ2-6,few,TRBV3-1,TGTGCCAGCAGCCAAGATCTTGGCGGGATACTCTCTGGGGCCAACGTCCTGACTTTC,CASSQDLGGILSGANVLTF
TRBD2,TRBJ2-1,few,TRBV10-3,TGTGCCATCAGTGAGTCCGGGACTAGCGGGACGTATGAGCAGTTCTTC,CAISESGTSGTYEQFF
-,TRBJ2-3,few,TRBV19,TGTGCCAGGGGAAACCTTGAGGCCCAGGATAGCACAGATACGCAGTATTTT,CARGNLEAQDSTDTQYF
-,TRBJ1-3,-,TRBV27,TGTGCCAGCAGTCCCCGGTCCCGGACGGGAAACACCATATATTTT,CASSPRSRTGNTIYF
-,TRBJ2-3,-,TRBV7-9,TGTGCCAGCAGCCAGGACGGGACTCTCCGCACAGATACGCAGTATTTT,CASSQDGTLRTDTQYF
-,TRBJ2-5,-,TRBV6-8,TGTGCCAGCACTAAAGTGACCAGGGTCGGGGAGACCCAGTACTTC,CASTKVTRVGETQYF
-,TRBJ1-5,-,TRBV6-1,TGTGCCAGCAGATTCGATCGGGATAGCAATCAGCCCCAGCATTTT,CASRFDRDSNQPQHF
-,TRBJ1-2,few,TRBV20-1,TGCAGTGCTAGGGGTGTCGGGGTGCCCCCTTACGGCTACACCTTC,CSARGVGVPPYGYTF
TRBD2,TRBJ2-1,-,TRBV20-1,TGCTGTGCTAGAGAGCGTTCCGGGACTAGCGGACTGAGCTCCTACAATGAGCAGTTCTTC,CCARERSGTSGLSSYNEQFF
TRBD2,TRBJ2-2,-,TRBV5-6,TGTGCCAGCAGCCCCTGGACTAGCTCGAACACCGGGGAGCTGTTTTTT,CASSPWTSSNTGELFF
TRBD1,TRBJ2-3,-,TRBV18,TGTGCCAGCATCGGGACAGGGGCCGTAATCACAGATACGCAGTATTTT,CASIGTGAVITDTQYF
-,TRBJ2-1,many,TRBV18,TGTGCCAGCTCAACCATTACCCCGAGCTCCTACAATGAGCAGTTCTTC,CASSTITPSSYNEQFF